The table lists the clone carrying this TCR beta chain with many counts. The sample belongs to a study of HIV-infected children after antiretroviral therapy interruption. Treatment reported: PENTA 11 planned treatment interruption arm or continuous ART arm. Samples needed at least 5 million viable cryopreserved PBMCs. From thawed PBMCs, naive CD4+ CD45RA+ CD45RO- T cells were sorted. Trimming stripped 3 bases from V and 6 bases from J, with 15 bases between. This CDR3 is 14 amino acids long. Germline V gene sequence: CDR1 ENHRY, CDR2 SYGVKD. Unique molecular identifiers were included in an RNA-based 3' RACE TCR library. Each CDR3 protein is one row after TCRdb ran MiXCR on the 3' RACE reads. This sample carries about 89,000 distinct CDR3 sequences, 5.5% to 8.5% of them seen once, and the ten largest clones take about 1.1%.

The specimen was CD45RA+ CD4+ T cells from PBMCs, pooled from several time points, collected from a donor given antiretroviral therapy, either interrupted or continuous. The subset was: naive CD4+ CD45RA+ CD45RO- T cells. The sequence came from a pool of human donors with HIV. This chain uses TRBV10-3 with TRBJ2-7, with unresolved D. The CDR3 DNA reads as TGTGCCATCAGTGAAGGTGGCAGTTTATTCGAGCAGTACTTC. Its protein is CAISEGGSLFEQYF.